This T cell receptor (beta chain) appears in the sequencing data of a study of blood T cell repertoires in COVID-19. Study-level information: The samples span acute and convalescent COVID-19 from the United States, Italy and Spain. Sources were T cells, B-cell-depleted T cells, or PBMCs; the material itself was cDNA or gDNA.

Original analysis: From reference gene primer amplification, estimates of nucleated cell counts were derived. The repertoire was sequenced with immunoSEQ multiplex PCR; TCRdb's copy has only in-frame clones and lacks some. The V and J calls and clone size are taken from that table; D and trimming were inferred from the DNA. The sample consists of fewer than 250,000 clones, 86% of them appearing once. The CDR3 consists of 15 residues. The clonotype originates from a woman aged 50 to 65 with acute or convalescent COVID-19. Input material: peripheral blood. The V and J genes are TRBV21-1 and TRBJ1-2; the table's D gene call, TRBD1, was not cross checked with the DNA. TRBV21-1 is given as a pseudogene. CDR3 in DNA: TGTGCCAGCAAGAGAATCAGGGGTCGTAACTATGGCTACACCTTC. This codes for CASKRIRGRNYGYTF.